This is a list of T cell receptor beta chains from one sample in a study of beta chain features in type 1 diabetes. Data came from immunoSEQ multiplex PCR; TCRdb stores just in-frame clones and leaves some out. The sample carries about 370,000 clones, roughly 16% recorded once. The sample comprised naive CD4+ T cells from blood. The receptors here all came from a woman between 18 and 30 years old in good health. Both conserved end residues are part of each CDR3. Fields, in order: V gene, clone size, D gene, J gene, CDR3 protein, CDR3 DNA. The D gene is left open where the match is weak. Rows give clone size only sometimes, using once, few, many, or a class for an expanded clone.

V: TRBV28
size: NA
D: NA
J: TRBJ2-1
CDR3: CASGRERYNEQFF
DNA: TGTGCCAGCGGGCGGGAACGTTACAATGAGCAGTTCTTC

V: TRBV27
size: few
D: NA
J: TRBJ2-2
CDR3: CASSLKGHPNTGELFF
DNA: TGTGCCAGCAGCTTGAAGGGACACCCGAACACCGGGGAGCTGTTTTTT

V: TRBV14
size: NA
D: NA
J: TRBJ2-7
CDR3: CASSRPGLGVYEQYF
DNA: TGTGCCAGCAGCCGCCCAGGACTGGGAGTCTACGAGCAGTACTTC

V: TRBV7-2
size: few
D: NA
J: TRBJ1-1
CDR3: CASSLAPRQNTEAFF
DNA: TGTGCCAGCAGCTTAGCGCCCAGACAGAACACTGAAGCTTTCTTT

V: TRBV19
size: NA
D: TRBD2
J: TRBJ2-3
CDR3: CASTKFTGLATITDTQYF
DNA: TGTGCCAGTACCAAATTCACTGGACTAGCGACCATCACAGATACGCAGTATTTT

V: TRBV28
size: NA
D: TRBD2
J: TRBJ2-3
CDR3: CASTTAGVTDTQYF
DNA: TGTGCCAGCACCACAGCGGGAGTAACAGATACGCAGTATTTT

V: TRBV30
size: NA
D: TRBD1
J: TRBJ1-2
CDR3: CAWNFRDRGLYGYTF
DNA: TGTGCCTGGAATTTCCGGGACAGGGGACTCTATGGCTACACCTTC

V: TRBV7-9
size: NA
D: NA
J: TRBJ1-2
CDR3: CASSLSGPF
DNA: TGTGCCAGCAGCTTGTCCGGTCCGTTC

V: TRBV27
size: NA
D: NA
J: TRBJ1-5
CDR3: CASSYGGNQPQHF
DNA: TGTGCCAGCAGTTACGGGGGGAATCAGCCCCAGCATTTT

V: TRBV5-4
size: NA
D: TRBD1
J: TRBJ2-1
CDR3: CASRGDRSSYNEQFF
DNA: TGTGCCAGCAGGGGGGACAGAAGCTCCTACAATGAGCAGTTCTTC

V: TRBV29-1
size: few
D: NA
J: TRBJ2-1
CDR3: CSVEKGIGRRGGYNEQFF
DNA: TGCAGCGTTGAGAAGGGAATTGGCCGGAGGGGAGGCTACAATGAGCAGTTCTTC

V: TRBV5-1
size: few
D: NA
J: TRBJ2-7
CDR3: CASSLFNEQYF
DNA: TGCGCCAGCAGCTTGTTCAACGAGCAGTACTTC

V: TRBV28
size: few
D: TRBD2
J: TRBJ2-3
CDR3: CASSSYLLSGRVTDTQYF
DNA: TGTGCCAGCAGTTCCTATCTTCTTAGCGGGAGGGTCACAGATACGCAGTATTTT

V: TRBV18
size: NA
D: TRBD1
J: TRBJ1-5
CDR3: CASSQDRVGQPQHF
DNA: TGTGCCAGCTCACAAGACAGGGTCGGTCAGCCCCAGCATTTT

V: TRBV5-1
size: NA
D: NA
J: TRBJ1-1
CDR3: CASSVLGGENTEAFF
DNA: TGCGCCAGCAGCGTCTTAGGGGGGGAGAACACTGAAGCTTTCTTT

V: TRBV7-2
size: few
D: NA
J: TRBJ2-5
CDR3: CASSLGARGLETQYF
DNA: TGTGCCAGCAGCTTAGGGGCCCGGGGGTTGGAGACCCAGTACTTC

V: TRBV30
size: NA
D: NA
J: TRBJ2-7
CDR3: CAWSIGTAGPFYYEQYF
DNA: TGTGCCTGGAGTATAGGGACTGCCGGTCCTTTTTACTACGAGCAGTACTTC

V: TRBV25-1
size: NA
D: NA
J: TRBJ1-2
CDR3: CASNPWGGNYGYTF
DNA: TGTGCCAGCAACCCTTGGGGGGGGAACTATGGCTACACCTTC

V: TRBV30
size: few
D: NA
J: TRBJ1-4
CDR3: CAWAPNEKLFF
DNA: TGTGCCTGGGCGCCTAATGAAAAACTGTTTTTT

V: TRBV9
size: NA
D: NA
J: TRBJ1-1
CDR3: CASSVVPGVGTEAFF
DNA: TGTGCCAGCAGCGTAGTTCCGGGGGTGGGCACTGAAGCTTTCTTT

V: TRBV20-1
size: NA
D: TRBD1
J: TRBJ1-5
CDR3: CSANDRVTQHF
DNA: TGCAGTGCCAACGACAGGGTCACCCAGCATTTT

V: TRBV7-9
size: NA
D: NA
J: TRBJ2-7
CDR3: CASSSRQSSYEQYF
DNA: TGTGCCAGCAGCTCGCGACAGAGCTCCTACGAGCAGTACTTC

V: TRBV5-1
size: few
D: TRBD2
J: TRBJ2-4
CDR3: CASRPQGGRAKNIQYF
DNA: TGCGCCAGCAGGCCCCAGGGAGGGCGGGCCAAAAACATTCAGTACTTC

V: TRBV2
size: NA
D: TRBD2
J: TRBJ2-7
CDR3: CASWDETSGGYEQYF
DNA: TGTGCCAGCTGGGATGAGACTAGCGGAGGCTACGAGCAGTACTTC

V: TRBV5-1
size: few
D: TRBD2
J: TRBJ2-3
CDR3: CASSLGTSGSTDTQYF
DNA: TGCGCCAGCAGCTTGGGGACTAGCGGGAGTACCGATACGCAGTATTTT

V: TRBV7-9
size: few
D: TRBD1
J: TRBJ2-5
CDR3: CASSLGQIQETQYF
DNA: TGTGCCAGCAGCTTGGGACAGATCCAAGAGACCCAGTACTTC

V: TRBV6-5
size: few
D: NA
J: TRBJ2-1
CDR3: CASSGIQGYNEQFF
DNA: TGTGCCAGCAGCGGGATACAAGGATACAATGAGCAGTTCTTC

V: TRBV28
size: NA
D: NA
J: TRBJ2-1
CDR3: CASSPHPGTKGGSSYNEQFF
DNA: TGTGCCAGCAGTCCACACCCCGGGACAAAAGGGGGAAGCTCCTACAATGAGCAGTTCTTC

V: TRBV7-9
size: NA
D: NA
J: TRBJ2-5
CDR3: CASSLAQVGLAAETQYF
DNA: TGTGCCAGCAGCTTAGCGCAGGTCGGACTCGCCGCGGAGACCCAGTACTTC

V: TRBV18
size: few
D: NA
J: TRBJ1-2
CDR3: CASSPLERNYGYTF
DNA: TGTGCCAGCTCACCCCTCGAGCGTAACTATGGCTACACCTTC

V: TRBV5-1
size: few
D: NA
J: TRBJ2-5
CDR3: CATGQFQETQYF
DNA: TGCGCCACTGGACAGTTCCAAGAGACCCAGTACTTC

V: TRBV6-5
size: NA
D: NA
J: TRBJ2-3
CDR3: CASSDPGSTDTQYF
DNA: TGTGCCAGCAGTGATCCCGGTAGCACAGATACGCAGTATTTT

V: TRBV25-1
size: few
D: NA
J: TRBJ2-4
CDR3: CASSESTGVLSGIQYF
DNA: TGTGCCAGCAGTGAGAGTACGGGGGTGCTGTCAGGCATTCAGTACTTC

V: TRBV5-4
size: few
D: NA
J: TRBJ2-2
CDR3: CASSLGGLQANTGELFF
DNA: TGTGCCAGCAGCTTGGGCGGCCTTCAAGCGAACACCGGGGAGCTGTTTTTT

V: TRBV28
size: NA
D: NA
J: TRBJ2-6
CDR3: CASTLSYSGANVLTF
DNA: TGTGCCAGCACCCTAAGTTACTCTGGGGCCAACGTCCTGACTTTC

V: TRBV30
size: NA
D: TRBD2
J: TRBJ2-1
CDR3: CAWGRGIYNEQFF
DNA: TGTGCCTGGGGGAGGGGAATCTACAATGAGCAGTTCTTC

V: TRBV5-1
size: NA
D: TRBD2
J: TRBJ2-1
CDR3: CASSSRLAYEQFF
DNA: TGCGCCAGCAGCTCCCGACTAGCCTATGAGCAGTTCTTC

V: TRBV10-3
size: NA
D: TRBD2
J: TRBJ2-2
CDR3: CAINGLAGLNTGELFF
DNA: TGTGCCATCAATGGACTAGCGGGACTGAACACCGGGGAGCTGTTTTTT

V: TRBV28
size: few
D: TRBD2
J: TRBJ2-3
CDR3: CASSFPSGRDTQYF
DNA: TGTGCCAGCAGTTTTCCTAGCGGTAGAGATACGCAGTATTTT

V: TRBV9
size: few
D: TRBD2
J: TRBJ2-1
CDR3: CASSVNHGRGRNYNEQFF
DNA: TGTGCCAGCAGCGTAAATCATGGGCGCGGGAGGAACTACAATGAGCAGTTCTTC

V: TRBV6-5
size: few
D: NA
J: TRBJ1-1
CDR3: CASSYYQGKAFF
DNA: TGTGCCAGCAGTTACTATCAGGGGAAAGCTTTCTTT

V: TRBV25-1
size: few
D: NA
J: TRBJ1-2
CDR3: CASSDPGGQGSYGYTF
DNA: TGTGCCAGCAGTGACCCAGGAGGGCAGGGATCCTATGGCTACACCTTC

V: TRBV7-9
size: NA
D: TRBD1
J: TRBJ2-7
CDR3: CASGRQGTPSHEQYF
DNA: TGTGCCAGCGGAAGACAGGGAACCCCCTCTCACGAGCAGTACTTC

V: TRBV9
size: NA
D: NA
J: TRBJ1-2
CDR3: CASSLGQFLANYGYTF
DNA: TGTGCCAGCAGCCTTGGACAGTTCTTAGCTAACTATGGCTACACCTTC

V: TRBV28
size: NA
D: TRBD1
J: TRBJ1-4
CDR3: CASSSPTGPNEKLFF
DNA: TGTGCCAGCAGTTCCCCGACAGGGCCAAATGAAAAACTGTTTTTT

V: TRBV30
size: NA
D: NA
J: TRBJ1-1
CDR3: CAWGLSLNTEAFF
DNA: TGTGCCTGGGGTTTAAGCCTGAACACTGAAGCTTTCTTT

V: TRBV27
size: few
D: TRBD2
J: TRBJ2-1
CDR3: CASSSQRDLWEQFF
DNA: TGTGCCAGCAGTTCCCAGCGGGATTTATGGGAGCAGTTCTTC

V: TRBV5-4
size: few
D: NA
J: TRBJ2-2
CDR3: CASTRQGVPGELFF
DNA: TGTGCCAGCACCCGGCAAGGGGTCCCCGGGGAGCTGTTTTTT

V: TRBV5-1
size: few
D: NA
J: TRBJ2-2
CDR3: CASSLQAAHTGELFF
DNA: TGCGCCAGCAGTCTCCAAGCGGCTCACACCGGGGAGCTGTTTTTT

V: TRBV5-1
size: few
D: NA
J: TRBJ2-7
CDR3: CASSPGTPGYEQYF
DNA: TGCGCCAGCAGCCCCGGGACTCCCGGCTACGAGCAGTACTTC

V: TRBV5-1
size: NA
D: NA
J: TRBJ2-7
CDR3: CASSLAAGTSFSYEQYF
DNA: TGCGCCAGCAGCTTGGCGGCCGGGACAAGTTTCTCCTACGAGCAGTACTTC

V: TRBV7-2
size: NA
D: NA
J: TRBJ2-7
CDR3: CASSFFSYEQYF
DNA: TGTGCCAGCAGCTTCTTCTCCTACGAGCAGTACTTC

V: TRBV7-2
size: few
D: TRBD2
J: TRBJ2-1
CDR3: CASSLGLAGTYNEQFF
DNA: TGTGCCAGCAGCTTAGGACTAGCGGGAACGTACAATGAGCAGTTCTTC

V: TRBV30
size: NA
D: NA
J: TRBJ2-7
CDR3: CAWSVPTRENGYEQYF
DNA: TGTGCCTGGAGTGTACCAACGCGGGAAAACGGGTACGAGCAGTACTTC

V: TRBV28
size: few
D: NA
J: TRBJ2-7
CDR3: CASSLYRANEQYF
DNA: TGTGCCAGCAGTTTGTACAGGGCTAACGAGCAGTACTTC